Here is one TCR beta chain with its context. V lost 4 bases and J 2 bases, leaving 12 bases between the germline ends. This CDR3 spans 15 amino acids. The germline gives CDR1 LGHNA, CDR2 YNFKEQ. Authors' data handling: Reference gene primers were amplified, and this amplification served to estimate nucleated cell counts. Using immunoSEQ multiplex PCR, the repertoire was profiled, and TCRdb retains in-frame clones only, with some absent. V and J calls and clone size follow that table, whereas D and trimming were derived from the DNA. The table includes about 83,000 clones, more than 70% detected once. This sample is drawn from a study of blood T cell repertoires in COVID-19. Study summary: Both acute and convalescent COVID-19 samples were obtained from the United States, Italy and Spain. Sources were T cells, B-cell-depleted T cells, or PBMCs; the material itself was cDNA or gDNA.

Sequencing was performed on peripheral blood. This chain joins TRBV4-2 and TRBJ1-3; D uncertain. The TCR was taken from a woman of 80 years or more in a cohort sampled during active or convalescent COVID-19. In nucleotides, the CDR3 is TGTGCCAGCAGCCGCGAGCGGGTCACTGGAAACACCATATATTTT. It yields the protein CASSRERVTGNTIYF.